This TCR beta chain originates from a study of shared clonotypes between healthy human individuals. The study's findings and limits: Tissues were not sampled, only blood, and their repertoires likely differ.

This clone came up once. The target antigen is unknown. Positively selected for CCR7, the CD45RO-negative cells used as naive CD8 cells excluded terminally differentiated effector memory CD45RA+ cells. Some clones are missing from TCRdb's copy, which holds only in-frame ones; the method was immunoSEQ multiplex PCR. The sample lists 800,000 to 950,000 clones, about 97% seen once, with less than 0.25% in the top ten. This TCR came from a man aged 25-40 years in good health. The sample taken for sequencing was naive CD8+ T cells sorted from blood.

The CDR3 spells CASSDKGGGEKLFF. CDR3 nucleotide sequence: TGTGCCAGCAGCGACAAGGGGGGCGGTGAAAAACTGTTTTTT. The chain recombines TRBV9 with TRBJ1-4, with D possibly matching TRBD1 (6 bases). Trimming stripped 3 bases from V and 7 bases from J, with 13 bases between. The CDR3 has 14 amino acids. CDR1 SGDLS and CDR2 YYNGEE come from the germline V gene.